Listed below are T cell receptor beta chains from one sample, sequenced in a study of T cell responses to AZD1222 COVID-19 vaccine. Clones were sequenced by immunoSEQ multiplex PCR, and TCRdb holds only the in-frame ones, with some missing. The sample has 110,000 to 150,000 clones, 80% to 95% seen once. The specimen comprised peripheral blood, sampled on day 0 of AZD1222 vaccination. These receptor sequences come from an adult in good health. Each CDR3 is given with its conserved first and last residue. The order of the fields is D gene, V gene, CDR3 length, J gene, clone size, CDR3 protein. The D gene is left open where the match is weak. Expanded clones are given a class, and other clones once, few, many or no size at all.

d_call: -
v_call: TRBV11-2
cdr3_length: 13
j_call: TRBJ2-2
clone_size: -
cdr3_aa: CASSSLDTGELFF

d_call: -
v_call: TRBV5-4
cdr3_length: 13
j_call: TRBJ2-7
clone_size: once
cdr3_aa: CASSLDRGGEQYF

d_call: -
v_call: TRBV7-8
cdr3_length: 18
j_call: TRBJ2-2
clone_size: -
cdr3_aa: CASSTLAQGLLNTGELFF

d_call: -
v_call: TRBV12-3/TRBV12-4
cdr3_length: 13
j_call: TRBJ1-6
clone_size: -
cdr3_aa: CAGRTGLNSPLHF

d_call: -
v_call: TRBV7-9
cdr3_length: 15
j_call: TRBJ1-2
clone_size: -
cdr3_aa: CASSLGAGTNYGYTF

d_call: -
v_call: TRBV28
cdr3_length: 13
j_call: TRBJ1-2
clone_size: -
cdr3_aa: CASSPGEDYGYTF

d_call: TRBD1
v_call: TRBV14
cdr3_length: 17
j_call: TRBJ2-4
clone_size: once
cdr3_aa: CASSPPFDRGPKNIQYF

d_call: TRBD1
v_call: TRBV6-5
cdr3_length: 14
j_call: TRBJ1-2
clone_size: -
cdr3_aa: CASSYDQGAYGYTF

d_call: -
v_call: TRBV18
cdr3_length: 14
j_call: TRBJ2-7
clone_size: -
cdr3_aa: CASSPDALIGEQYF

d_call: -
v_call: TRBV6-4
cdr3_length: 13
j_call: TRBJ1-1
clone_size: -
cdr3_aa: CASRVTGNTEAFF

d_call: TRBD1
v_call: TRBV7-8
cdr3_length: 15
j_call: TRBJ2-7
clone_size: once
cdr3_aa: CASSLGTGYAYEQYF

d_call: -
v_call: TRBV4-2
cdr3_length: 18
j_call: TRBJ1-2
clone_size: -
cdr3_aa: CASSQQRAGILLNYGYTF

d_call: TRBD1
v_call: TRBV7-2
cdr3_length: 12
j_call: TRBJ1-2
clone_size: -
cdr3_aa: CASSRQGSGYTF

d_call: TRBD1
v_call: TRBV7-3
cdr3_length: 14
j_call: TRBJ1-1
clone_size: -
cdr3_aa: CASSFQGGGTEAFF

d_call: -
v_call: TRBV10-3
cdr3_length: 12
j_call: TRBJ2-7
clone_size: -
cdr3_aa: CAISGDDYEQYF

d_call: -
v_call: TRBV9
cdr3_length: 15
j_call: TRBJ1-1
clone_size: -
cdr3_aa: CASSVGAREGTEAFF

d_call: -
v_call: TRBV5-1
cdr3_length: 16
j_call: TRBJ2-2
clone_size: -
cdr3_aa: CASSLLIGSGTGELFF

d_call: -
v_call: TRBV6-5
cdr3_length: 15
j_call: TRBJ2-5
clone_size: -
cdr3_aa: CASSYSTGRGETQYF

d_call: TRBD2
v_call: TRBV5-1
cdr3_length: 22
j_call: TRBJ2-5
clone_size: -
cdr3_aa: CASSYPGLAGGPFKDTQETQYF

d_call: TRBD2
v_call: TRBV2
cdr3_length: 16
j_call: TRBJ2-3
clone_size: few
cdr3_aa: CASSLGRGRGTDTQYF

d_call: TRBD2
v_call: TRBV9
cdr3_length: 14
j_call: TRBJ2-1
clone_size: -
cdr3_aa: CASSPIAGSNEQFF

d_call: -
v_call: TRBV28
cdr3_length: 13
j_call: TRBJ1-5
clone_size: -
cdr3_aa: CASSLGVDQPQHF

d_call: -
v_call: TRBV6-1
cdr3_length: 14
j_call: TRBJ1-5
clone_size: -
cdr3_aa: CASSETVFGGPQHF

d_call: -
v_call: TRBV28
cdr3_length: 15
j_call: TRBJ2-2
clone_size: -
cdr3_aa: CASLNSGRLTGELFF

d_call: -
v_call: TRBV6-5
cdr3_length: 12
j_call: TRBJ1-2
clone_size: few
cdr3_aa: CASSGGSYGYTF

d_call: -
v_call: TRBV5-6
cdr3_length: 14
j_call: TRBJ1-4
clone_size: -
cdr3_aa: CASSLRWVGEKLFF

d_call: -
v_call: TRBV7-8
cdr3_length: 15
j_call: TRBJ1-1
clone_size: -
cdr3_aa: CASSLAGGLGTEAFF

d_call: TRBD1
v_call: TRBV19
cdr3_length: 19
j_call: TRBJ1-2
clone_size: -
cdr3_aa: CARIVPVFMGRGTNYGYTF

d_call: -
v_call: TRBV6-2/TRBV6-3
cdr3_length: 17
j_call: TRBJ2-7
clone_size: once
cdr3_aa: CASSYSVLGLLTYEQYF

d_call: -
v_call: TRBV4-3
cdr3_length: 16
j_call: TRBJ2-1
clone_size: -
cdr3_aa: CASSPTIVRGYNEQFF

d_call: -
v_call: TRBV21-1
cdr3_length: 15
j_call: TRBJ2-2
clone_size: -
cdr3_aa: CASSKSRANTGELFF

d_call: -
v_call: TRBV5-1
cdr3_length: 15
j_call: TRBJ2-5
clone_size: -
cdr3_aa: CASSPDRPDQETQYF

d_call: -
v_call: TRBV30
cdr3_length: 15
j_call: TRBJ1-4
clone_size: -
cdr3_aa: CAWTGNGQIMEKLFF

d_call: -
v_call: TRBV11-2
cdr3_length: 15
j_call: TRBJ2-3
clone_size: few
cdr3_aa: CASSLTPAERDTQYF

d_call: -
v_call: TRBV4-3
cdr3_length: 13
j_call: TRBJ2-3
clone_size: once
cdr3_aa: CASSQVSTDTQYF

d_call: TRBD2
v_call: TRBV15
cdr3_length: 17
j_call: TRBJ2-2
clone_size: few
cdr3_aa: CATSPRDYRRVTGELFF